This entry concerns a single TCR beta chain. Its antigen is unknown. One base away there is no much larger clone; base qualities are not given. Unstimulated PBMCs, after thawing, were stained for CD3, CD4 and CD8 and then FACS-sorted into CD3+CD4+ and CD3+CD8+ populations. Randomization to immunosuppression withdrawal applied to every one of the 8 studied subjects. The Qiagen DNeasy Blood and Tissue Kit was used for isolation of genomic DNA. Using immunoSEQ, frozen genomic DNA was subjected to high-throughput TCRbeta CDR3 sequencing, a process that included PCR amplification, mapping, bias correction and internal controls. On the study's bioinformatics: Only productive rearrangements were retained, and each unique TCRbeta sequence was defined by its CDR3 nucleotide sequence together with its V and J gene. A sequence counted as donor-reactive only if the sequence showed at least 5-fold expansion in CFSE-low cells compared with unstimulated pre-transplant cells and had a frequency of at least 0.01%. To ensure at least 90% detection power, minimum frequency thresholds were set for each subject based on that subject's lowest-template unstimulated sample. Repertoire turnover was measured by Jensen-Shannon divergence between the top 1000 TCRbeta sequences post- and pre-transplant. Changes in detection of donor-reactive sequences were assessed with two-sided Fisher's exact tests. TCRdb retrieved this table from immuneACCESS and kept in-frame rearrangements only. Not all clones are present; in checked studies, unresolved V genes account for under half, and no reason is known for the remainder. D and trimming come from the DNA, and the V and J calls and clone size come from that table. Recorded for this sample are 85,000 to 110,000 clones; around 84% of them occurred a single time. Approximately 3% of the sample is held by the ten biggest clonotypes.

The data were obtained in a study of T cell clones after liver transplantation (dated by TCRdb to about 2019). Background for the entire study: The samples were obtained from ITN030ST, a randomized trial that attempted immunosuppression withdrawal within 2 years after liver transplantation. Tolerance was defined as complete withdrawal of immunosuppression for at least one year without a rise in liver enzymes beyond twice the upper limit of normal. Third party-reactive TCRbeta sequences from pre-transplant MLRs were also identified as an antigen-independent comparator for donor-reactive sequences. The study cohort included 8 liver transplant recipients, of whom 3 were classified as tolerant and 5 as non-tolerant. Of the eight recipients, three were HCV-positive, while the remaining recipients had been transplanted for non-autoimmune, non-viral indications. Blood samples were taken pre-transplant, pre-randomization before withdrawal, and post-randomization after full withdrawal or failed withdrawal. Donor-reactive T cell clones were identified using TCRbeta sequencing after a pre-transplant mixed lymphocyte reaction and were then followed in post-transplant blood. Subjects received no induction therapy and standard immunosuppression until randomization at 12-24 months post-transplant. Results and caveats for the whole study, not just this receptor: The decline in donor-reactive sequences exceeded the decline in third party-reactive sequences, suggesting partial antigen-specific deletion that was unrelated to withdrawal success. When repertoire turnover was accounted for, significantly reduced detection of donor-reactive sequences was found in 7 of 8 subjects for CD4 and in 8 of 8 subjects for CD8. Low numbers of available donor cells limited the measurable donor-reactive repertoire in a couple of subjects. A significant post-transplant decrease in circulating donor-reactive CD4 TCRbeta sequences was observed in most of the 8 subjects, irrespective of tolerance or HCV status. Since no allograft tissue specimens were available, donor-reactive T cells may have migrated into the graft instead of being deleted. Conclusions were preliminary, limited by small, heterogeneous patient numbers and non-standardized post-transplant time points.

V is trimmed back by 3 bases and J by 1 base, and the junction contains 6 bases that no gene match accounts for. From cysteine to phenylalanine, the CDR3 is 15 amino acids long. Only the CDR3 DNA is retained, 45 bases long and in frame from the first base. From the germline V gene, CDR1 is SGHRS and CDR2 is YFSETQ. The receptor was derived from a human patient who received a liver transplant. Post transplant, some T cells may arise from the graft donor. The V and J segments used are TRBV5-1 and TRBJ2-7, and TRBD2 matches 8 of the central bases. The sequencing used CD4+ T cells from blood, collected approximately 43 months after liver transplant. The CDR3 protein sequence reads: CASSSSSGGSYEQYF. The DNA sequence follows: TGCGCCAGCAGCTCCTCTTCGGGAGGGTCCTACGAGCAGTACTTC.